This T cell receptor beta chain was captured by sequencing in a study of T cell responses to AZD1222 COVID-19 vaccine. General study points: Spike was spanned by vaccine-associated CD4 TCRs, with dominance at 160-218 and 743-854. Increased Spike-specific TCR breadth and depth were observed after two AZD1222 doses. Seropositive at baseline were only 5 to 7 AZD1222 recipients. Repertoires were obtained solely post-peak T cell response.

This clone has a single count. Its specificity is not known. Libraries were prepared by immunoSEQ multiplex PCR; TCRdb keeps only in-frame clonotypes and omits some of them. The profile shows 95,000 to 100,000 clones, roughly 87% of them singletons. Trimming took 3 bases from V and 6 from J; bases not matched to a gene: 7. Germline V CDR1 and CDR2: LNHDA, SQIVND (reference sequence). The CDR3 is made up of 14 amino acids. The sample here was peripheral blood, taken on day 0 of AZD1222 vaccination. The chain joins TRBV19 to TRBJ1-1; 7 positions agree with TRBD1. This TCR derives from an adult in good health. The chain's CDR3 is CASSINRGESEAFF. Written as DNA, the CDR3 is TGTGCCAGTAGTATTAACAGGGGCGAATCTGAAGCTTTCTTT.